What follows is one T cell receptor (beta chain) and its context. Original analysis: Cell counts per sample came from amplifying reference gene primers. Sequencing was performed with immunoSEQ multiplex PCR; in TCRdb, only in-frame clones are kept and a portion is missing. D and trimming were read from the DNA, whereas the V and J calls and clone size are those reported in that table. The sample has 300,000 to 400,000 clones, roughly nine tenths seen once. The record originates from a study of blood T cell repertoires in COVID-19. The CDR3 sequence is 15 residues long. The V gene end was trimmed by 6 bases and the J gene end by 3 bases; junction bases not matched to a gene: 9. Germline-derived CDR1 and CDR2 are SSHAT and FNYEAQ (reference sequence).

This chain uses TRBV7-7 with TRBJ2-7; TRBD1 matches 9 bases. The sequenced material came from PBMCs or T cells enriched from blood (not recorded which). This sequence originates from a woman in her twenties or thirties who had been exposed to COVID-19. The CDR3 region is CASSPGQGFLYEQYF. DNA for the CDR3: TGTGCCAGCAGTCCCGGACAGGGGTTTCTCTACGAGCAGTACTTC.